The clone carrying this T cell receptor (beta chain) occurred a few times. This specimen comes from a study of early T cells in non-severe SARS-CoV-2 infection. On the study more broadly: Sequenced material consisted of bulk RNA (from unsorted whole blood), and chains were unpaired.

TCRdb recomputed calls from the 5' RACE reads with MiXCR, one row per CDR3 protein. In the table there are roughly 60,000 distinct CDR3 sequences, roughly 12% of which are singletons. V gave up 5 bases and J gave up 8 bases, with 17 bases separating them. Germline lookup yields CDR1 SGHAT and CDR2 FQNNGV. This CDR3 is 14 amino acids long. The clonotype comes from an adult who was a healthcare worker with PCR-confirmed SARS-CoV-2 infection or an uninfected control (not recorded which). The rearrangement joins TRBV11-2 to TRBJ2-3, with D possibly matching TRBD2 (5 bases). Sequencing was done on a sample of whole blood. The CDR3: CASSPTSFGGTQYF. CDR3 DNA sequence: TGTGCCAGCAGCCCTACTAGTTTTGGTGGTACGCAGTATTTT.